A single sample gave rise to the 8 T cell receptor beta chains below, sequenced in a study of blood T cell repertoires in COVID-19. The data were produced by immunoSEQ multiplex PCR, yet TCRdb's version contains in-frame clones alone and is incomplete. The data hold approximately 99,000 clones, with around four fifths observed a single time. Sample: peripheral blood. The receptors stem from a woman aged 70 to 79 with acute or convalescent COVID-19.

The chain recombines TRBV11-1 with TRBJ2-5; TRBD2 matches at 14 bases. The CDR3 is 16 residues long. The ends lost 1 base at V and 4 bases at J; junction bases unmatched: 2. Per germline, CDR1 SGHAT and CDR2 FQDESV (reference sequence). The CDR3 here is CASSLVGTSGGETQYF. In DNA form, the CDR3 reads TGTGCCAGCAGCTTAGTTGGGACTAGCGGGGGAGAGACCCAGTACTTC. Combining the CDR3 with reference TRBV11-1 and TRBJ2-5 gives the whole variable domain EAEVAQSPRYKITEKSQAVAFWCDPISGHATLYWYRQILGQGPELLVQFQDESVVDDSQLPKDRFSAERLKGVDSTLKIQPAELGDSAMYLCASSLVGTSGGETQYFGPGTRLLVL.

The chain has TRBV14 and TRBJ2-2, with a possible D match to TRBD2 (5 bases). The CDR3 has 13 residues. V was shortened by 5 bases and J by 6 bases, with 10 bases between the two germline ends. Germline V CDR1 and CDR2: SGHDN, FVKESK. CDR3 region: CASSVALAGELFF. The CDR3 DNA reads TGTGCCAGCAGCGTAGCGTTGGCCGGGGAGCTGTTTTTT.

V and J are TRBV2 and TRBJ2-1; 8 bases are a match to TRBD2. The CDR3 length is 15 residues. Trimming at V came to 10 bases and at J to 10 bases, leaving 18 bases not matched to a gene. Germline CDR1 is SNHLY and CDR2 is FYNNEI. CDR3 sequence reads: CATSSPSGFYSEQFF. The DNA of the CDR3 is TGTGCCACCTCTAGCCCTAGCGGGTTTTATAGCGAGCAGTTCTTC.

The rearrangement links TRBV5-1 to TRBJ1-6, with D possibly TRBD1 on 6 matching bases. The germline V and J ends were trimmed by 3 bases and 10 bases, with 17 bases remaining between them. CDR3 length equals 15 residues. From germline, CDR1 is SGHRS and CDR2 YFSETQ. As DNA, the CDR3 is TGCGCCAGCAGCTCGGACAGCACGACGGGGTCACCCCTCCACTTT. Translated: CASSSDSTTGSPLHF.

This chain uses TRBV18 with TRBJ1-5, with D unclear. Germline CDR1 KGHSH, CDR2 LQKENI. The CDR3 length is 20 residues. V was cut by 1 base and J by 0 bases, with 22 bases left in between. The CDR3 here is CASSPRDEPAAGYSNQPQHF. CDR3 nucleotides: TGTGCCAGCTCACCACGCGACGAACCCGCTGCAGGTTATAGCAATCAGCCCCAGCATTTT.

This chain connects TRBV27 to TRBJ2-3; 11 positions agree with TRBD1. The ends lost 4 bases at V and 7 bases at J; junction bases unmatched: 4. This CDR3 spans 14 amino acids. CDR1 and CDR2 (germline): MNHEY, SMNVEV (reference sequence). CDR3 sequence: CASSWTGGPNTQYF. The CDR3 DNA sequence: TGTGCCAGCAGTTGGACAGGGGGCCCAAATACGCAGTATTTT.

This clone appeared once. The chain combines TRBV30 with TRBJ2-1; D might be TRBD2 (5 bases). Germline CDR1 reads GTSNPN; CDR2 reads SVGIG (reference sequence). The V and J ends lost 1 base and 4 bases respectively, with 11 bases between them. This CDR3 has 14 amino acids. The chain's CDR3 is CAWSGGVGYNEQFF. The DNA for the CDR3 is TGTGCCTGGAGTGGGGGAGTAGGGTACAATGAGCAGTTCTTC.

This chain connects TRBV13 to TRBJ2-3; 11 bases map to TRBD2. There are 15 residues in the CDR3. Germline-derived CDR1 and CDR2 are PRHDT and FYEKMQ (reference sequence). Trimming removed 5 bases from V and 3 bases from J; junction bases left unmatched: 4. In DNA form, the CDR3 reads TGTGCCAGCAGCCTTAGACTAGCGGGGACAGATACGCAGTATTTT. Protein product: CASSLRLAGTDTQYF.